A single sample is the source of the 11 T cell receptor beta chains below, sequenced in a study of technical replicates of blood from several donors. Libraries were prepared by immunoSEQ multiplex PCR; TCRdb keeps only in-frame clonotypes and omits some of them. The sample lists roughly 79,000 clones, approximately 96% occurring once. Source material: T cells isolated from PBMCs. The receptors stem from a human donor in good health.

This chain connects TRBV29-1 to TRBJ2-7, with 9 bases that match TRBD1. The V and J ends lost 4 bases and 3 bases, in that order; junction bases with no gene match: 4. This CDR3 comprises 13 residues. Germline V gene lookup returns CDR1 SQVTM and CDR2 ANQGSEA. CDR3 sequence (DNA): TGCAGCGTTGCCCCGGGACAGGGCTACGAGCAGTACTTC. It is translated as CSVAPGQGYEQYF.

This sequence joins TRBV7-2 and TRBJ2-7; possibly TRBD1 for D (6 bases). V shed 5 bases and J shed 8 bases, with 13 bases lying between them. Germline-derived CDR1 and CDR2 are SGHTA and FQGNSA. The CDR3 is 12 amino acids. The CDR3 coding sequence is TGTGCCAGCAGCGAATACAGGGATAAGCAGTACTTC. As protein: CASSEYRDKQYF.

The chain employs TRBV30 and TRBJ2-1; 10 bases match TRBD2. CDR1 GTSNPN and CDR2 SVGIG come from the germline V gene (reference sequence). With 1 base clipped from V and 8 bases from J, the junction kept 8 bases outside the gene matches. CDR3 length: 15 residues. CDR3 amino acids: CAWSELAGFIYEQFF. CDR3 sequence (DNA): TGTGCCTGGAGTGAACTAGCGGGATTTATCTATGAGCAGTTCTTC.

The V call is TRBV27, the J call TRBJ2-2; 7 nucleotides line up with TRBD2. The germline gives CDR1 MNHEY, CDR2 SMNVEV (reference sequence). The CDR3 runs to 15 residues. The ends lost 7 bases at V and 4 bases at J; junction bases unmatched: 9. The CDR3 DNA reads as TGTGCCAGCAATAGACTAGCTCAGTCCACCGGGGAGCTGTTTTTT. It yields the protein CASNRLAQSTGELFF.

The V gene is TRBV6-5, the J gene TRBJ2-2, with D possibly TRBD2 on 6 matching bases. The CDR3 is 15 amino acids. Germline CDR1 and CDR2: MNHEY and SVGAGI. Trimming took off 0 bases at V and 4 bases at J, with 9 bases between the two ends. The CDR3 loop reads CASSYSSGSTGELFF. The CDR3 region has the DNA TGTGCCAGCAGTTACTCTAGCGGAAGCACCGGGGAGCTGTTTTTT.

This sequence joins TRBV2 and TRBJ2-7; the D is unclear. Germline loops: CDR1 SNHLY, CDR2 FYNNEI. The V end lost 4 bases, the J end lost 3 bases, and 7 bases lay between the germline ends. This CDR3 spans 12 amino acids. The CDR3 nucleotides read TGTGCCAGCAGTGCACTGAACTACGAGCAGTACTTC. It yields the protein CASSALNYEQYF.

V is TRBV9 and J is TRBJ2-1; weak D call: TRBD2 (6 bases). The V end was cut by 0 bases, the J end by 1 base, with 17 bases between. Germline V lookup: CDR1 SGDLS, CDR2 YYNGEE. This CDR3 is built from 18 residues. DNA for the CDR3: TGTGCCAGCAGCGTAGAAGGGGCTAGCGAGGGATCCTACAATGAGCAGTTCTTC. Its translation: CASSVEGASEGSYNEQFF. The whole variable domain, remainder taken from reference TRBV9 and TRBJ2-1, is DSGVTQTPKHLITATGQRVTLRCSPRSGDLSVYWYQQSLDQGLQFLIQYYNGEERAKGNILERFSAQQFPDLHSELNLSSLELGDSALYFCASSVEGASEGSYNEQFFGPGTRLTVL.

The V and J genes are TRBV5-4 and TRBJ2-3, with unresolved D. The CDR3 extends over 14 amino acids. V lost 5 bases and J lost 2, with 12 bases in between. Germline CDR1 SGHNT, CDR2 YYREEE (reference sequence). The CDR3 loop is CASRLEKTTDTQYF. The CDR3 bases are TGTGCCAGCAGGTTAGAGAAAACCACAGATACGCAGTATTTT.

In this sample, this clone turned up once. CDR3 sequence: CASQLARQGNGELFF. As DNA, the CDR3 is TGTGCCAGCCAGCTCGCTCGACAGGGCAACGGGGAGCTGTTTTTT. The chain combines TRBV18 with TRBJ2-2; TRBD1 aligns across 7 bases. Germline values: CDR1 KGHSH, CDR2 LQKENI. Trimming removed 8 bases from V and 7 bases from J; junction bases left unmatched: 13. The CDR3 consists of 15 residues.

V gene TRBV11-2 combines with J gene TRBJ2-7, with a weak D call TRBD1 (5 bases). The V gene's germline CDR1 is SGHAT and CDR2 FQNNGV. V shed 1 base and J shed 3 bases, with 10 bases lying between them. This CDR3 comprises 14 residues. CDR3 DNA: TGTGCCAGCAGCTTAGCAGGGAAAGGCTACGAGCAGTACTTC. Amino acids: CASSLAGKGYEQYF.

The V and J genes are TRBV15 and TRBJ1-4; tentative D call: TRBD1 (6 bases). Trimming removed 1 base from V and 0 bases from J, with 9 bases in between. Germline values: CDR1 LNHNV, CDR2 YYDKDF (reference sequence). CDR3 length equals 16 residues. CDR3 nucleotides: TGTGCCACCAGCAGAGGGGACACACCAACTAATGAAAAACTGTTTTTT. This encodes CATSRGDTPTNEKLFF.